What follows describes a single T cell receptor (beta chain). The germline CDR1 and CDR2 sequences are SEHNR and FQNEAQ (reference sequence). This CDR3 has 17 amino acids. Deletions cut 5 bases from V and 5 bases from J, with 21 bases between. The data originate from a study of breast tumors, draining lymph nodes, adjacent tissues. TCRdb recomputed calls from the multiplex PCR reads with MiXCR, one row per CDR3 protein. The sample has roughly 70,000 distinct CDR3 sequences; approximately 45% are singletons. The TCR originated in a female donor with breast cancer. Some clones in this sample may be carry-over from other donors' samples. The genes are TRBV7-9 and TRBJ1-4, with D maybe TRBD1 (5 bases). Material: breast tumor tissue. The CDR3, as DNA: TGTGCCAGCAGCGATCCTCGGGGGAGCTCCTACAATGAAAAACTGTTTTTT. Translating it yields CASSDPRGSSYNEKLFF.